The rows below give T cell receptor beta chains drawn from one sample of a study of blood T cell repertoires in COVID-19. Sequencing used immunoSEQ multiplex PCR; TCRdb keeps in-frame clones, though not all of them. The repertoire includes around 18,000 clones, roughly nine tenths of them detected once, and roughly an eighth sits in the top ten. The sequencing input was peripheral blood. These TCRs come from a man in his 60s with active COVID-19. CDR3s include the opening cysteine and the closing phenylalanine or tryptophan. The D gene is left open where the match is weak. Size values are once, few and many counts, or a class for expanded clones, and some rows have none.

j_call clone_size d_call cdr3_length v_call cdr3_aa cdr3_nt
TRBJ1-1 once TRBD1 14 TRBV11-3 CASSHSTGGTEAFF TGTGCCAGCAGCCATTCGACAGGGGGCACTGAAGCTTTCTTT
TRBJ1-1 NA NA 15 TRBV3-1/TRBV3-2 CASSPAGSSNTEAFF TGTGCCAGCAGCCCCGCCGGGAGCTCAAACACTGAAGCTTTCTTT
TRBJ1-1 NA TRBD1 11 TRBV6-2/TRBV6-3 CASSRQGKAFF TGTGCCAGCAGTCGACAGGGAAAAGCTTTCTTT
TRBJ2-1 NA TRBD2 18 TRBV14 CASSQVDVFSGGNNEQFF TGTGCCAGCAGCCAAGTAGATGTTTTCAGCGGGGGAAACAATGAGCAGTTCTTC
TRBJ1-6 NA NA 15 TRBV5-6 CASRTQGFNNSPLHF TGTGCCAGCAGAACACAGGGATTTAATAATTCACCCCTCCACTTT
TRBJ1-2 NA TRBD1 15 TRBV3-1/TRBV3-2 CASSQPGQGTYGYTF TGTGCCAGCAGCCAACCCGGACAGGGGACCTATGGCTACACCTTC
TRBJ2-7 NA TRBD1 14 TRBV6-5 CASSRDSRAYEQYF TGTGCCAGCAGTCGGGACAGCCGGGCCTACGAGCAGTACTTC
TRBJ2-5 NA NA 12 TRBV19 CASSPGGETQYF TGTGCCAGTAGCCCGGGTGGGGAGACCCAGTACTTC
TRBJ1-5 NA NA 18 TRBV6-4 CASSDPGGAKRDNQPQHF TGTGCCAGCAGTGACCCGGGCGGGGCGAAGCGCGACAATCAGCCCCAGCATTTT
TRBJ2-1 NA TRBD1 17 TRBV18 CASSLLTGRSSYNEQFF TGTGCCAGCTCACTTTTGACAGGGAGAAGCTCCTACAATGAGCAGTTCTTC
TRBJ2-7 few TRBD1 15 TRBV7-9 CASSHTGVVSYEQYF TGTGCCAGCAGCCATACAGGGGTTGTATCCTACGAGCAGTACTTC
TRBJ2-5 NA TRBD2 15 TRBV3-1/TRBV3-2 CASSQPSGGRETQYF TGTGCCAGCAGCCAACCCTCGGGAGGGAGAGAGACCCAGTACTTC
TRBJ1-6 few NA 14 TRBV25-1 CASSVGAPRSPLHF TGTGCCAGCAGTGTTGGCGCCCCGAGGTCACCCCTCCACTTT
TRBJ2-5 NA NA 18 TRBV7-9 CASSLMPRASGNQETQYF TGTGCCAGCAGCTTAATGCCCAGGGCAAGTGGGAACCAAGAGACCCAGTACTTC
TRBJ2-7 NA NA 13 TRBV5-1 CASRPEHTYEQYF TGCGCCAGCAGGCCAGAACACACCTACGAGCAGTACTTC
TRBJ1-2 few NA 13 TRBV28 CASREEGRSGYTF TGTGCCAGCAGGGAGGAGGGAAGGAGTGGCTACACCTTC
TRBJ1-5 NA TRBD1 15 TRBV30 CAWRRQGAENQPQHF TGTGCCTGGAGGAGACAGGGGGCTGAGAATCAGCCCCAGCATTTT
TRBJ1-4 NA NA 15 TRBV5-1 CASSGMTGPGEKLFF TGCGCCAGCAGCGGAATGACAGGCCCGGGTGAAAAACTGTTTTTT
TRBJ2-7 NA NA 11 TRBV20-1 CSARGSYEQYF TGCAGTGCTCGCGGCTCCTACGAGCAGTACTTC
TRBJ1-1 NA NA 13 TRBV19 CASSISRQTEAFF TGTGCCAGTAGTATAAGTCGCCAGACTGAAGCTTTCTTT